This TCR beta chain comes out of a study of blood T cell repertoires in COVID-19. Those who participated ranged in age from roughly 18 to 89 years and resided in approximately 23 US areas. Assignment of participants to cohorts was predicated upon participant-reported clinical history. All recovered Cohort 3 donors got two negative PCRs, got clearance, or saw symptom resolution. CDR1 is MNHEY, CDR2 SVGAGI, per germline. J gave up 0 bases and V 2 bases, and 4 bases lay outside the gene matches. There are 16 residues in the CDR3. Data came from immunoSEQ multiplex PCR; TCRdb stores just in-frame clones and leaves some out. The table has about 400,000 clones, 85% to 90% seen once; the top ten hold 1.7%.

This sequence originates from a woman in her 30s who had recovered from COVID-19. Sequences were obtained from PBMCs or T cells enriched from blood (not recorded which). V usage is TRBV6-5 and J usage is TRBJ2-5; 9 positions match TRBD1. Here the CDR3 DNA reads TGTGCCAGCAGTTACCCGACAGGGGGGGACCAAGAGACCCAGTACTTC. Protein sequence: CASSYPTGGDQETQYF.